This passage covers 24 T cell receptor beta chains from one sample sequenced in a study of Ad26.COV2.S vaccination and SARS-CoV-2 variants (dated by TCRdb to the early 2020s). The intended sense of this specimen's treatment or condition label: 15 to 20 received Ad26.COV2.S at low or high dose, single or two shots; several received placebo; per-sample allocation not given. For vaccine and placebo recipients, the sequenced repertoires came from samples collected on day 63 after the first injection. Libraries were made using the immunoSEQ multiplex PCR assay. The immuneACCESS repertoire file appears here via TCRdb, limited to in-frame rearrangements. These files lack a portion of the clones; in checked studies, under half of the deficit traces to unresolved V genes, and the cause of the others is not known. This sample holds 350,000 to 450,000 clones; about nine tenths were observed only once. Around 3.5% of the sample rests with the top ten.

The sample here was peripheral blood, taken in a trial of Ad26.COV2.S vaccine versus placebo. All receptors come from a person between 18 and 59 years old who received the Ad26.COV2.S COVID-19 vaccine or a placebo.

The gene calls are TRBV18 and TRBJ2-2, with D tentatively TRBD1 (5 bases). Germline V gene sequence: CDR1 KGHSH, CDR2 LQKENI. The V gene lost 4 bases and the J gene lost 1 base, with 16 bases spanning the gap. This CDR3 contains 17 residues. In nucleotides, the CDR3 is TGTGCCAGCTCACTCACTCAATATACAGGGAACACCGGGGAGCTGTTTTTT. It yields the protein CASSLTQYTGNTGELFF.

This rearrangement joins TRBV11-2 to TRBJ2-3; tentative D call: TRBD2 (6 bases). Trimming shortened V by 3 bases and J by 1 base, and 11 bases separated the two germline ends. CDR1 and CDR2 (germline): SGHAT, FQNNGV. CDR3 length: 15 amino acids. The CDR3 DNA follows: TGTGCCAGCAGCTTTAATATAGCGGGCACAGATACGCAGTATTTT. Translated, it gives CASSFNIAGTDTQYF.

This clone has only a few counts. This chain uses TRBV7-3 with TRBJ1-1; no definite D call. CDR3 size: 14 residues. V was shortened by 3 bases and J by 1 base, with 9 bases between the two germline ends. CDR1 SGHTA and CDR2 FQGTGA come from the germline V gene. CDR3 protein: CASSLTPKNTEAFF. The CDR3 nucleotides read TGTGCCAGCAGCTTGACCCCAAAGAACACTGAAGCTTTCTTT.

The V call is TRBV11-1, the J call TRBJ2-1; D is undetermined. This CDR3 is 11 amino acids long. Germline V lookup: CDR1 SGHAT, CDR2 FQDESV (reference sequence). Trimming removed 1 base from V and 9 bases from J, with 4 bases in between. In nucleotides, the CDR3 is TGTGCCAGCAGCTTAGGGGTTGAGCAGTTCTTC. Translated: CASSLGVEQFF.

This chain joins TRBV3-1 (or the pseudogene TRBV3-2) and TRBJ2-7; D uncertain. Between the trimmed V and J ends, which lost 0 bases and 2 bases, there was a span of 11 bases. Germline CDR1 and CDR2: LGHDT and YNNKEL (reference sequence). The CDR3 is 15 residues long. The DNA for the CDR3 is TGTGCCAGCAGCCAAGATCCCGAACCCACCTACGAGCAGTACTTC. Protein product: CASSQDPEPTYEQYF.

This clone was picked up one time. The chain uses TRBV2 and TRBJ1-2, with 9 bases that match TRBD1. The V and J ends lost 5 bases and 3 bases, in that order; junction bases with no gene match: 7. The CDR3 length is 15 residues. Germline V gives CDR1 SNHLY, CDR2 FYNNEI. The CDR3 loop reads CASSSGQGLYYGYTF. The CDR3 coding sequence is TGTGCCAGCAGTTCGGGACAGGGCTTGTACTATGGCTACACCTTC. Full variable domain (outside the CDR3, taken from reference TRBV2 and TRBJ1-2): EPEVTQTPSHQVTQMGQEVILRCVPISNHLYFYWYRQILGQKVEFLVSFYNNEISEKSEIFDDQFSVERPDGSNFTLKIRSTKLEDSAMYFCASSSGQGLYYGYTFGSGTRLTVV.

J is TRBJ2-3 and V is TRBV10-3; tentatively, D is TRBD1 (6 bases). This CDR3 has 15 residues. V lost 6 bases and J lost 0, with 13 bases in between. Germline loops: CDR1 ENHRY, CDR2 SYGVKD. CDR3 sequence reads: CAISLTGLSTDTQYF. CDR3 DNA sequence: TGTGCCATCAGCCTGACAGGCCTTAGCACAGATACGCAGTATTTT.

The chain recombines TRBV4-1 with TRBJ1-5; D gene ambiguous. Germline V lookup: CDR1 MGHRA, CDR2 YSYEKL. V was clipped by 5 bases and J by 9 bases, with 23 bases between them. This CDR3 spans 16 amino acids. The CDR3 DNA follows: TGCGCCAGCAGCAGTGGAGTGGGATCCCCCAATTCGCCCCAGCATTTT. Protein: CASSSGVGSPNSPQHF.

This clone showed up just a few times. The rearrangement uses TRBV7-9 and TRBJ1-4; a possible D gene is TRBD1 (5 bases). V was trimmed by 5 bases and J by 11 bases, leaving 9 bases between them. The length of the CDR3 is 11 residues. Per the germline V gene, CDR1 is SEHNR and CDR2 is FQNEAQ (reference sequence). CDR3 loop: CASSEGLKLFF. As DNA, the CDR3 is TGTGCCAGCAGCGAGGGGCTTAAACTGTTTTTT.

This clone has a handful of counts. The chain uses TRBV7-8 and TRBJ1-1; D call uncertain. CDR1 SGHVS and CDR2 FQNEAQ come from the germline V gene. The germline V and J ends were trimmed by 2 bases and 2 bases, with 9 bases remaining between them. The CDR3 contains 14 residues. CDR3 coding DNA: TGTGCCAGCAGCTTATTGGCAGGAAACACTGAAGCTTTCTTT. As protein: CASSLLAGNTEAFF.

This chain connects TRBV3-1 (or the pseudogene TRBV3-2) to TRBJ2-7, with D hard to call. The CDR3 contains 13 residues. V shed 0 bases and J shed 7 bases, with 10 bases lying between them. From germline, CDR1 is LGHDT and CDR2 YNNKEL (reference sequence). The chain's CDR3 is CASSQDLLREQYF. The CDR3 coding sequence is TGTGCCAGCAGCCAAGATCTATTACGGGAGCAGTACTTC.

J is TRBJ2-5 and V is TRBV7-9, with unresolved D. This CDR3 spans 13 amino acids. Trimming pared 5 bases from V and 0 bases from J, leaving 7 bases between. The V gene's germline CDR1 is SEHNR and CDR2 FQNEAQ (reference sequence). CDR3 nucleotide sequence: TGTGCCAGCAGCGGGCGGAACCAAGAGACCCAGTACTTC. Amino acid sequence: CASSGRNQETQYF.

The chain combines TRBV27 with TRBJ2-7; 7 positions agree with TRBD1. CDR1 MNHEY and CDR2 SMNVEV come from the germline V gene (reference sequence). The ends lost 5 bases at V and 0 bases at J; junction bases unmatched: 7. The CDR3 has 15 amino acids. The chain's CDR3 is CASSPLDRSSYEQYF. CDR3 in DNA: TGTGCCAGCAGTCCCTTGGACAGGAGCTCCTACGAGCAGTACTTC.

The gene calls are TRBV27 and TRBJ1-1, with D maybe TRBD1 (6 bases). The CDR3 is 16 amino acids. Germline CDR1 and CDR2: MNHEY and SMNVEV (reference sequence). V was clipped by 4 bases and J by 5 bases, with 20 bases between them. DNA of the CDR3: TGTGCCAGCAGTTCAATCTTCAGGGGAGTTGGGACTGAAGCTTTCTTT. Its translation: CASSSIFRGVGTEAFF.

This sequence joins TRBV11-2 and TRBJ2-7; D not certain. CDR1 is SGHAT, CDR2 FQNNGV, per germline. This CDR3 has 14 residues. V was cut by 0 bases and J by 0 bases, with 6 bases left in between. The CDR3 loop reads CASSLDLYSYEQYF. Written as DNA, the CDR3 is TGTGCCAGCAGCTTAGATTTATACTCCTACGAGCAGTACTTC.

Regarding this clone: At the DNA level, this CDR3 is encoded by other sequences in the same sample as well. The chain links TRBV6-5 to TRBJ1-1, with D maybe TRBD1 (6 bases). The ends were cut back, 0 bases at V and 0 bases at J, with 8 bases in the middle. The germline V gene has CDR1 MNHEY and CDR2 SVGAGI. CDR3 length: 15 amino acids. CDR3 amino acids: CASSYSDSLNTEAFF. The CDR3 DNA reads TGTGCCAGCAGTTACTCGGACAGCCTGAACACTGAAGCTTTCTTT.

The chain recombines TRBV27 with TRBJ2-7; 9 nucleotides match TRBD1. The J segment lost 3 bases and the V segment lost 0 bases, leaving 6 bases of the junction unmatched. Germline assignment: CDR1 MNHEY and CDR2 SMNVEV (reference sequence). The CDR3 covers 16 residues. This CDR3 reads CASSLSAPGQGYEQYF. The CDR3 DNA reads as TGTGCCAGCAGTTTATCGGCGCCGGGACAGGGCTACGAGCAGTACTTC.

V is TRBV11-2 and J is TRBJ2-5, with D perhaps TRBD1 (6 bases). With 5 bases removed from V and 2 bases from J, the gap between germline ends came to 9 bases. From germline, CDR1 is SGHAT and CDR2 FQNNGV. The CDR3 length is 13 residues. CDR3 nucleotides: TGTGCCAGCAGCACAGGGTGGCAAGAGACCCAGTACTTC. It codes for CASSTGWQETQYF.

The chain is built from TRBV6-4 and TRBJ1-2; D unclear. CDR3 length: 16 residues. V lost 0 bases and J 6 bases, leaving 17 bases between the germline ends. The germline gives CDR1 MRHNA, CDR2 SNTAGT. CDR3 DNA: TGTGCCAGCAGTGACTCTAGCTCTAGGGTTTTCAATGGCTACACCTTC. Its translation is CASSDSSSRVFNGYTF.

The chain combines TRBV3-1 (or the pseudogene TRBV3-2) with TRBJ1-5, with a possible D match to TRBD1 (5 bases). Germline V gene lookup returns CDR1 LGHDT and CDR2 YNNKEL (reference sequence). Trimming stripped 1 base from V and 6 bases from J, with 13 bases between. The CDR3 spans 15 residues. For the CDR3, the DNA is TGTGCCAGCAGCCAAGGGGGGGTAGGGACTCAGCCCCAGCATTTT. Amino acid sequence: CASSQGGVGTQPQHF.

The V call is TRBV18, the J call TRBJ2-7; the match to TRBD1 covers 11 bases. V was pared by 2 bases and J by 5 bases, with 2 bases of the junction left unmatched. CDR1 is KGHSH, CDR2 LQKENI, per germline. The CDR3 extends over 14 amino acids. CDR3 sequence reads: CASSPMGQGDEQYF. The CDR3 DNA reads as TGTGCCAGCTCACCAATGGGACAGGGGGACGAGCAGTACTTC.

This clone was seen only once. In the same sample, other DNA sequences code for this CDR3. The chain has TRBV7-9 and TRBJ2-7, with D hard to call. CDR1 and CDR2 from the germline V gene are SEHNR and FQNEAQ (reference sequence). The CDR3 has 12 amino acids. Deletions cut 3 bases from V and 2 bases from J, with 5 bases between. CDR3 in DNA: TGTGCCAGCAGCTTCACGACCTACGAGCAGTACTTC. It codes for CASSFTTYEQYF.

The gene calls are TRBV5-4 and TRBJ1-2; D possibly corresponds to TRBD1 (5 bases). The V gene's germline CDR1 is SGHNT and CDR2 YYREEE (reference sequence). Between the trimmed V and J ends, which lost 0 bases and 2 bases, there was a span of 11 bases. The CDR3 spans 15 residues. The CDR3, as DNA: TGTGCCAGCAGCTTGGAAGAGACAGCCAACTATGGCTACACCTTC. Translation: CASSLEETANYGYTF.

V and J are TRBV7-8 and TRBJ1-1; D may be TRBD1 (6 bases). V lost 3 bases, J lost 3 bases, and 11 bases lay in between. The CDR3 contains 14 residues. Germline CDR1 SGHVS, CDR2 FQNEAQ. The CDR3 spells CASSFQQGHTEAFF. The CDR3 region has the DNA TGTGCCAGCAGCTTTCAACAGGGCCACACTGAAGCTTTCTTT. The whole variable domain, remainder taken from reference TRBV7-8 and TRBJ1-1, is GAGVSQSPRYKVAKRGQDVALRCDPISGHVSLFWYQQALGQGPEFLTYFQNEAQLDKSGLPSDRFFAERPEGSVSTLKIQRTQQEDSAVYLCASSFQQGHTEAFFGQGTRLTVV.